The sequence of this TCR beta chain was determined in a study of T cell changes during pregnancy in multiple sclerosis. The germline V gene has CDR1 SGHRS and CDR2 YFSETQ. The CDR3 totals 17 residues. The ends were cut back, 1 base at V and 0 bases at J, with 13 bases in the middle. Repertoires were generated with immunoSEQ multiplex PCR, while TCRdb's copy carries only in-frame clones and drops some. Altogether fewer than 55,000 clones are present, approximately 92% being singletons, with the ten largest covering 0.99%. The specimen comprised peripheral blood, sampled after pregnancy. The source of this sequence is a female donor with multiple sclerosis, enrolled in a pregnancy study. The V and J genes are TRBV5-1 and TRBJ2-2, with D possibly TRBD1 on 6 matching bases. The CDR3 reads CASSLTGQIPNTGELFF. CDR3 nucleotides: TGCGCCAGCAGCTTGACCGGACAGATCCCGAACACCGGGGAGCTGTTTTTT.